This T cell receptor beta chain stems from a study of PD-1 blockade in classical Hodgkin lymphoma. CDR1 SEHNR and CDR2 FQNEAQ come from the germline V gene (reference sequence). The CDR3 extends over 16 amino acids. With 5 bases removed from V and 4 bases from J, the gap between germline ends came to 20 bases. TCRdb keeps only in-frame clones here, not all; method: immunoSEQ multiplex PCR. The profile shows 50,000 to 75,000 clones, roughly 88% of them singletons. There was relapse after autologous stem cell transplantation in every patient, and there was variation in brentuximab vedotin exposure. The TCR was taken from a human donor with classical Hodgkin lymphoma. The input for sequencing was peripheral blood mononuclear cells (PBMCs), taken at baseline. The chain uses TRBV7-9 and TRBJ1-2, with D unclear. DNA of the CDR3: TGTGCCAGCAGCCCCACCGTGGTGACGTTTGCCTATGGCTACACCTTC. Translation: CASSPTVVTFAYGYTF.